Shown below are 2 T cell receptor beta chains from a single sample sequenced in a study of T-cell memory formation after mild COVID-19. TCRdb reprocessed the 5' RACE reads with MiXCR, giving one entry per CDR3 protein. The sample shows 450,000 or so distinct CDR3 sequences, roughly 25% of them seen only once. Specimen: PBMCs or a T cell subset sorted from them (not recorded which). The receptors come from an adult woman who had mild COVID-19 (a few samples of this study predate the infection). Cell type and time point are not known.

V usage is TRBV20-1 and J usage is TRBJ2-7; no reliable D call. CDR1 is DFQATT, CDR2 SNEGSKA, per germline (reference sequence). The CDR3 sequence is 13 residues long. Trimming pared 3 bases from V and 0 bases from J, leaving 9 bases between. The CDR3 DNA sequence: TGCAGTGCTAGGCCACCGTACTCCTACGAGCAGTACTTC. Translating gives CSARPPYSYEQYF.

The J gene is TRBJ2-3, the V gene TRBV4-3; D assignment may be TRBD1 or TRBD2 (5 bases each). Germline loops: CDR1 LGHNA, CDR2 YSLEER. Trimming left V 3 bases short and J 4 bases short, with 17 bases between. The CDR3 length is 16 residues. CDR3 loop: CASSHTGYGTPDTQYF. The CDR3 DNA follows: TGCGCCAGCAGCCATACGGGATACGGGACCCCAGATACGCAGTATTTT.